These T cell receptor beta chains were read from a single sample in a study of blood T cell repertoires in COVID-19. Produced via immunoSEQ multiplex PCR; TCRdb's table is partial and in-frame only. Of 200,000 to 250,000 clones listed, approximately 80% are singletons. Material for sequencing was peripheral blood. The receptor source for this set is a woman over 75 with COVID-19, enrolled during active disease. The CDR3 runs from the conserved cysteine through the conserved F or W. For some rows the clone size is stated as once, few or many, or as a class when expanded; others skip it.

v_gene,j_gene,len,abundance,CDR3aa
TRBV4-1,TRBJ1-6,15,few,CASSRSDLRNSPLHF
TRBV6-6,TRBJ2-1,14,.,CASLGERHYNEQFF
TRBV28,TRBJ2-7,15,.,CASRAAGAGSYEQYF
TRBV5-6,TRBJ1-6,14,.,CASSGVHVNSPLHF
TRBV5-1,TRBJ2-5,14,.,CASSLQGVQETQYF
TRBV10-2,TRBJ2-7,18,.,CASDGTSPLSRAPLQQYF
TRBV18,TRBJ2-1,17,once,CASSPRTSGGANNEQFF
TRBV2,TRBJ2-5,13,.,CASSKQGREPQYF
TRBV6-6,TRBJ1-2,13,.,CASSGDRDYGYTF
TRBV6-6,TRBJ1-5,14,.,CASSYSGSNQPQHF
TRBV6-6,TRBJ1-3,14,few,CASRDNPGQGTIYF
TRBV3-1/TRBV3-2,TRBJ1-4,15,.,CASSQVHGGNEKLFF
TRBV4-1,TRBJ1-2,15,.,CASSPGQGSYYGYTF
TRBV3-1/TRBV3-2,TRBJ1-2,11,.,CASSLTGFYTF
TRBV5-1,TRBJ1-3,16,.,CASSLAVGGSGNTIYF
TRBV7-9,TRBJ1-4,15,.,CASSPTGITNEKLFF
TRBV5-8,TRBJ1-4,18,.,CASSKDRDRFLANEKLFF
TRBV28,TRBJ1-4,16,.,CASIRGQGATNEKLFF
TRBV9,TRBJ1-2,13,.,CASSVRENYGYTF
TRBV7-6,TRBJ2-5,15,.,CASSLVDRDQETQYF
TRBV7-9,TRBJ1-2,14,.,CASSIDRGEDGYTF
TRBV5-1,TRBJ1-3,15,once,CASSPWGDSGNTIYF
TRBV2,TRBJ1-2,13,once,CASSAPANYGYTF
TRBV19,TRBJ1-1,14,.,CASSIDRYGTEAFF
TRBV5-1,TRBJ2-3,16,.,CASSLRTSGNTDTQYF
TRBV4-1,TRBJ1-2,12,.,CASSQDTSGYTF
TRBV5-5,TRBJ1-1,18,.,CASSLAGGNLVWNTEAFF
TRBV5-1,TRBJ2-3,14,.,CASSLGFGGDTQYF
TRBV5-1,TRBJ1-2,15,.,CASSLDPGGYYGYTF
TRBV5-6,TRBJ1-5,15,.,CASSLDSYSNQPQHF
TRBV28,TRBJ2-3,15,.,CASNSRNHPTDTQYF
TRBV6-5,TRBJ1-2,15,few,CASTMAGAGRYGYTF
TRBV5-5,TRBJ2-1,15,.,CASSYPAAGGGEQFF
TRBV5-1,TRBJ2-1,17,.,CASSLSTGQSSYNEQFF
TRBV5-1,TRBJ2-1,18,.,CASSLAPLGTSSSDEQFF
TRBV12-3/TRBV12-4,TRBJ1-1,11,.,CASSLDRRAFF
TRBV20-1,TRBJ2-1,10,.,CSATPDEQFF
TRBV6-5,TRBJ1-1,14,.,CASSYSGQTTEAFF
TRBV14,TRBJ2-7,15,.,CASSQKGNGPYEQYF
TRBV18,TRBJ1-3,16,.,CASSPDRASSGNTIYF
TRBV5-1,TRBJ2-1,13,.,CASSSIGGNEQFF
TRBV27,TRBJ2-3,18,.,CASSLLASGTQLAGGANF
TRBV28,TRBJ2-5,15,.,CASSLIGGREETQYF
TRBV29-1,TRBJ1-2,16,few,CSARVRTGAVDYGYTF
TRBV15,TRBJ2-3,13,.,CATSLRVTDTQYF
TRBV9,TRBJ1-2,17,.,CASSVGPGRQYNYGYTF
TRBV5-1,TRBJ2-7,16,.,CASSLASSPTVDEQYF
TRBV15,TRBJ2-3,13,.,CATSRGGTDTQYF
TRBV18,TRBJ2-1,13,.,CASSPQSYNEQFF
TRBV7-9,TRBJ1-5,14,once,CASSTDISNQPQHF
TRBV6-5,TRBJ1-1,13,.,CASSSDRNTEAFF
TRBV24-1,TRBJ2-2,21,.,CATSGSRTGEVWISNTGELFF
TRBV29-1,TRBJ1-2,13,.,CSVSTGGTYGYTF
TRBV7-2,TRBJ2-2,13,.,CASSYSLTGELFF
TRBV10-2,TRBJ1-6,15,.,CASSEQGPGNSPLHF
TRBV6-5,TRBJ2-7,15,.,CASSYVQGAAYEQYF
TRBV4-2,TRBJ2-1,19,.,CASSQDLSDSGSSYNEQFF